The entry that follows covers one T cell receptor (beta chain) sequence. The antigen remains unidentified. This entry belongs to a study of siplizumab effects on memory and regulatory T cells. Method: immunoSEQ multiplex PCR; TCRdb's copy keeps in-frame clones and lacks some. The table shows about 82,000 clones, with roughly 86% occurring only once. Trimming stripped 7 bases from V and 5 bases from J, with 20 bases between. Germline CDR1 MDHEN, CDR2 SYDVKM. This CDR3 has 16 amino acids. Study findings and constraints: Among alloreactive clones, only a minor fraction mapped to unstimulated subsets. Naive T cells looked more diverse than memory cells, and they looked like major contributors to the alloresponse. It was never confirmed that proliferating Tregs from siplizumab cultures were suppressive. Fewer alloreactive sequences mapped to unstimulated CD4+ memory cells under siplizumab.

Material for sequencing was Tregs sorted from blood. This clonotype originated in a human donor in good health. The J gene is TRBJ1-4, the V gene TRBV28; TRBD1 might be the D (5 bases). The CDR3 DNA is TGTGCCAGCACCCCGACCGACAGTTTGGGGAATGAAAAACTGTTTTTT. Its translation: CASTPTDSLGNEKLFF.